These T cell receptor beta chains were read from a single sample in a study of cytomegalovirus exposure and HLA in healthy donors. The protocol was immunoSEQ multiplex PCR, while the TCRdb copy is restricted to in-frame clones and leaves out a portion. This repertoire comprises roughly 80,000 clones; its ten largest clones make up around 5%. The sample was PBMCs. These receptors were collected from a girl aged 5 to 17 in good health and CMV-seropositive. Both conserved end residues are part of each CDR3. The D gene is left open where the match is weak.

J,V,D,DNA,CDR3
TRBJ1-6,TRBV5-6,NA,TGTGCCAGCACCTCGGGGATGGGATATTCACCCCTACACTTT,CASTSGMGYSPLHF
TRBJ2-7,TRBV11-1,NA,TGTGCCAGCAGCTTAGCCGCAGACGGGACTTACGAGCAGTACTTC,CASSLAADGTYEQYF
TRBJ2-7,TRBV29-1,TRBD1,TGCAGCGTTGGTACAGGGGGCTACGAGCAGTACTTC,CSVGTGGYEQYF
TRBJ1-5,TRBV19,NA,TGTGCCAGTAGTATTGACTTCGGGCAGCCCCAGCATTTT,CASSIDFGQPQHF
TRBJ1-2,TRBV6-6,TRBD1,TGTGCCAGCAGCGCGACAGGGGAGCCTTTTAGCGGCTACACCTTC,CASSATGEPFSGYTF
TRBJ1-4,TRBV6-1,TRBD1,TGTGCCAGCAGCCTGGGACAGGGTCCCGAAAAACTGTTTTTT,CASSLGQGPEKLFF
TRBJ2-2,TRBV18,NA,TGTGCCAGCTCAAGCGGCGGGGAGCTGTTTTTT,CASSSGGELFF
TRBJ1-2,TRBV27,TRBD1,TGTGCCAGCACCCTCTACAGGGGAGCGAACTATGGCTACACCTTC,CASTLYRGANYGYTF
TRBJ2-5,TRBV6-1,NA,TGTGCCAGCAGTGAACCCCGGACATATCTCCAAGAGACCCAGTACTTC,CASSEPRTYLQETQYF
TRBJ1-1,TRBV11-2,NA,TGTGCCAGCAGCTTAGAGAGGGTGAACACTGAAGCTTTCTTT,CASSLERVNTEAFF
TRBJ1-1,TRBV25-1,TRBD1,TGTGCCAGTGGACAGGGGAGTGAAGCTTTCTTT,CASGQGSEAFF
TRBJ1-2,TRBV7-3,NA,TGTGCCAGCAGCTTCGGGGTTAACTATGGCTACACCTTC,CASSFGVNYGYTF